The present entry profiles one T cell receptor beta chain with its context. V lost 1 base to trimming and J lost 8 bases; unmatched junction nucleotides: 12. Germline loops: CDR1 LGHDT, CDR2 YNNKEL (reference sequence). CDR3 length equals 17 residues. The data were obtained in a study of blood T cell repertoires in COVID-19. Data came from immunoSEQ multiplex PCR; TCRdb stores just in-frame clones and leaves some out. The sample contains roughly 260,000 clones, roughly 87% of which appear only once. Study members were between roughly 18 and 100 years old and lived in 24 US regions. Cohort allocation depended upon clinical history that participants reported.

What was sequenced was PBMCs or T cells enriched from blood (not recorded which). This rearrangement joins TRBV3-1 (or the pseudogene TRBV3-2) to TRBJ2-3, with TRBD2 identical over 10 bases. This receptor was taken from a woman aged 30 to 39 with acute COVID-19. CDR3 sequence (DNA): TGTGCCAGCAGCCAAGGGCGTCGGCTAGCGGGGGCTATTACGCAGTATTTT. Its protein product is CASSQGRRLAGAITQYF.